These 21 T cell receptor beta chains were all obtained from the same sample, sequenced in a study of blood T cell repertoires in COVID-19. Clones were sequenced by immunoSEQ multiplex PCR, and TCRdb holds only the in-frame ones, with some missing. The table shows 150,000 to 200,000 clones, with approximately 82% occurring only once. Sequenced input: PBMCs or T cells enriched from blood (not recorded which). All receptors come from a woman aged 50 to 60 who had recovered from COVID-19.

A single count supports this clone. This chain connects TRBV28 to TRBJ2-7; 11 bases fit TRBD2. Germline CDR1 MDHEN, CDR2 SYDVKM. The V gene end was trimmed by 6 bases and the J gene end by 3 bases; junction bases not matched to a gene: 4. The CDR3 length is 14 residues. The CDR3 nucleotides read TGTGCCAGCAGGCTAGCGGGAGGCATCTACGAGCAGTACTTC. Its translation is CASRLAGGIYEQYF. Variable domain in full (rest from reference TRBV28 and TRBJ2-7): DVKVTQSSRYLVKRTGEKVFLECVQDMDHENMFWYRQDPGLGLRLIYFSYDVKMKEKGDIPEGYSVSREKKERFSLILESASTNQTSMYLCASRLAGGIYEQYFGPGTRLTVT.

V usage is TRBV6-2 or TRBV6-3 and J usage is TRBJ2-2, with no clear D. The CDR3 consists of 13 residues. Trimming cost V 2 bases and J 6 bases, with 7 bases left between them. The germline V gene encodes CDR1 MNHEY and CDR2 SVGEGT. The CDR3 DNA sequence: TGTGCCAGCAGTTACCCCCGTCCCGGGGAGCTGTTTTTT. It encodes CASSYPRPGELFF.

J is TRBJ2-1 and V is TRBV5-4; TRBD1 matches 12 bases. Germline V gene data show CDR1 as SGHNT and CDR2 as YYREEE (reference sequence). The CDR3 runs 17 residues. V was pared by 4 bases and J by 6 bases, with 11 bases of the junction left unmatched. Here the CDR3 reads CASSPGQGAINRNEQFF. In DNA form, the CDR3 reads TGTGCCAGCAGCCCGGGACAGGGGGCAATCAATCGCAATGAGCAGTTCTTC. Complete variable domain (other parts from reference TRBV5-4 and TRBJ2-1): ETGVTQSPTHLIKTRGQQVTLRCSSQSGHNTVSWYQQALGQGPQFIFQYYREEENGRGNFPPRFSGLQFPNYSSELNVNALELDDSALYLCASSPGQGAINRNEQFFGPGTRLTVL.

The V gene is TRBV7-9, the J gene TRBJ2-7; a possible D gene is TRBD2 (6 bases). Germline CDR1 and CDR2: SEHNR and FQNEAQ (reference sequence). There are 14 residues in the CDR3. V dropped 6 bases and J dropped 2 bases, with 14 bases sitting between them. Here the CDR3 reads CASSRTTATYEQYF. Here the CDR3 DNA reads TGTGCCAGCAGTCGGACTACCGCTACCTACGAGCAGTACTTC.

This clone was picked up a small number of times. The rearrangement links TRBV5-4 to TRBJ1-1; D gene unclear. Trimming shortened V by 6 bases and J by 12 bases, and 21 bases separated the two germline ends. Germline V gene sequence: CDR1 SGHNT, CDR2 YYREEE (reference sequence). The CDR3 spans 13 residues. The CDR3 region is CASTLSLVGATFF. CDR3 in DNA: TGTGCCAGCACCCTTTCCTTGGTGGGAGCAACTTTCTTT.

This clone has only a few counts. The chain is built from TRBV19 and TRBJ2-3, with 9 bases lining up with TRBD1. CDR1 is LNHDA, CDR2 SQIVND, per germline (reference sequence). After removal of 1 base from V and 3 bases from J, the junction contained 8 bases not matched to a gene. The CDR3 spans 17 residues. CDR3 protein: CASSIAPGTGITDTQYF. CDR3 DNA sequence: TGTGCCAGTAGTATAGCCCCCGGGACAGGGATTACAGATACGCAGTATTTT.

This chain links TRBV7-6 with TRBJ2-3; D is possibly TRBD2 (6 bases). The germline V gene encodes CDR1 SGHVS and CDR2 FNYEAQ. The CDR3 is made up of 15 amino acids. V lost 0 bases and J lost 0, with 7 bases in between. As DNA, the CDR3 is TGTGCCAGCAGCTTAGCGGGGACTAGCACAGATACGCAGTATTTT. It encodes CASSLAGTSTDTQYF.

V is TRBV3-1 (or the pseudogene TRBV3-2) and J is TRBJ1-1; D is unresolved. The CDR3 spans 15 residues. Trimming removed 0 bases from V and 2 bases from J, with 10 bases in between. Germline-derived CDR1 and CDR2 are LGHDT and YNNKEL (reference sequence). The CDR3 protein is CASSQDPDVNTEAFF. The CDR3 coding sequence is TGTGCCAGCAGCCAAGATCCAGATGTAAACACTGAAGCTTTCTTT.

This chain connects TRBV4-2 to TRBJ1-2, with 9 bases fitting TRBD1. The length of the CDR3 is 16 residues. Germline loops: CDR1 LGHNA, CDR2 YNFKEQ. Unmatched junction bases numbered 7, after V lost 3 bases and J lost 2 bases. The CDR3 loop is CASSQERTGANYGYTF. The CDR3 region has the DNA TGTGCCAGCAGCCAGGAAAGGACAGGGGCCAACTATGGCTACACCTTC.

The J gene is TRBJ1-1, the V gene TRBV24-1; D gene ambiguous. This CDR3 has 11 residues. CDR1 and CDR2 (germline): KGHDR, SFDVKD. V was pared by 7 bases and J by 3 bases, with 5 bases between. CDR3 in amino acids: CATREHTEAFF. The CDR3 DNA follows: TGTGCCACCAGAGAGCACACTGAAGCTTTCTTT.

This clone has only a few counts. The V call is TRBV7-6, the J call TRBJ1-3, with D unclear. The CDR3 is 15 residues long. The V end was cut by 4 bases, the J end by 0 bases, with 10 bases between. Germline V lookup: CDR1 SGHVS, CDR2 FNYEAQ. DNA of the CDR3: TGTGCCAGCAGCTCCCTGGAGGGCTCTGGAAACACCATATATTTT. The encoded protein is CASSSLEGSGNTIYF.

The CDR3 nucleotides read TGCGCCAGCAGTGATATAGCAGGGGCTAATGAAAAACTGTTTTTT. Protein sequence: CASSDIAGANEKLFF. The V gene is TRBV10-2, the J gene TRBJ1-4; TRBD1 might be the D (6 bases). The germline V gene encodes CDR1 WSHSY and CDR2 SAAADI. V lost 3 bases and J lost 3, with 11 bases in between. This CDR3 contains 15 residues.

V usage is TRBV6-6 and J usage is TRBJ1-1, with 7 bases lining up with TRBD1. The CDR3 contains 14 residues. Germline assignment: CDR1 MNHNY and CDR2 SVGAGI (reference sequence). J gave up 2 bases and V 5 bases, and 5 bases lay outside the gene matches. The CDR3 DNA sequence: TGTGCCAGCAGTCGTGACAGGGTTAACACTGAAGCTTTCTTT. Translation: CASSRDRVNTEAFF.

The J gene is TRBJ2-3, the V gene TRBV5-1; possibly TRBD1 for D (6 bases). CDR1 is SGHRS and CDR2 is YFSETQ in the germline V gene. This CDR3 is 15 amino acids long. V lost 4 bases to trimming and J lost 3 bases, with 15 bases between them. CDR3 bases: TGCGCCAGCAGCACCGGACAGCTAGCAACAGATACGCAGTATTTT. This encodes CASSTGQLATDTQYF. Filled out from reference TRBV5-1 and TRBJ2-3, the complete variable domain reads KAGVTQTPRYLIKTRGQQVTLSCSPISGHRSVSWYQQTPGQGLQFLFEYFSETQRNKGNFPGRFSGRQFSNSRSEMNVSTLELGDSALYLCASSTGQLATDTQYFGPGTRLTVL.

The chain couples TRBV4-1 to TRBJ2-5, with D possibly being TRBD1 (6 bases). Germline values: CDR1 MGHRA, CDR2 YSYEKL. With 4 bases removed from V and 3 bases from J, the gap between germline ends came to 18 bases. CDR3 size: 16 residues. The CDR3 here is CASSLYHKGEKETQYF. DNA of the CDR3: TGCGCCAGCAGCCTTTATCACAAGGGGGAGAAAGAGACCCAGTACTTC.

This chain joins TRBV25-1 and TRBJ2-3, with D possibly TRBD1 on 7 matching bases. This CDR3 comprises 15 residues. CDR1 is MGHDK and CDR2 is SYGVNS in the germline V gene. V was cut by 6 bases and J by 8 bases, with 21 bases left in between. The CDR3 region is CASRPEWGAGGTQYF. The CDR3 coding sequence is TGTGCCAGCAGGCCCGAATGGGGGGCAGGGGGTACGCAGTATTTT.

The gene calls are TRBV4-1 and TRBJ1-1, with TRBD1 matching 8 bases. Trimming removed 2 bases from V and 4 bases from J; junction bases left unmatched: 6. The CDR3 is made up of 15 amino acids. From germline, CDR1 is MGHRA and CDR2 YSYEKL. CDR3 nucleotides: TGCGCCAGCAGCCAATTAGGACAGGGCTTCACTGAAGCTTTCTTT. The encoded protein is CASSQLGQGFTEAFF.

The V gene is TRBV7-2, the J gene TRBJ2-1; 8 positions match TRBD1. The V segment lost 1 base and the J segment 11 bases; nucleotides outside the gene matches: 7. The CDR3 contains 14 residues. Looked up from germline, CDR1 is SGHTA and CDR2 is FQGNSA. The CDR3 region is CASSLEQGANKQFF. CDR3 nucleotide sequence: TGTGCCAGCAGCTTAGAGCAGGGGGCGAATAAGCAGTTCTTC.

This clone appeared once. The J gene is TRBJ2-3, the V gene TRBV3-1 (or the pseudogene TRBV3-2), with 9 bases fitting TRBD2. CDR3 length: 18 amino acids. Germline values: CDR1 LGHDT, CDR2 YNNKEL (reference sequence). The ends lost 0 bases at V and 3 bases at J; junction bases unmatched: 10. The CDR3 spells CASSQDLVAGAWTDTQYF. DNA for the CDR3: TGTGCCAGCAGCCAAGATCTTGTAGCGGGAGCCTGGACAGATACGCAGTATTTT.

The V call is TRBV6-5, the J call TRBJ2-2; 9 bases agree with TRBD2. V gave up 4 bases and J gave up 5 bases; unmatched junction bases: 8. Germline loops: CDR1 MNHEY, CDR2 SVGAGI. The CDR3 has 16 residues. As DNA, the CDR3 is TGTGCCAGCAGTTCGGTTAGCGGGAGCGGGACCGGGGAGCTGTTTTTT. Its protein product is CASSSVSGSGTGELFF.

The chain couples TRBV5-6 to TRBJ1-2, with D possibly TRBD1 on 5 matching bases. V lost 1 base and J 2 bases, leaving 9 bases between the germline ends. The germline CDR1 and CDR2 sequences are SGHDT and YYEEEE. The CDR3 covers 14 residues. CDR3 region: CASSLSQGNYGYTF. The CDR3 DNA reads TGTGCCAGCAGCTTGAGCCAGGGAAACTATGGCTACACCTTC.